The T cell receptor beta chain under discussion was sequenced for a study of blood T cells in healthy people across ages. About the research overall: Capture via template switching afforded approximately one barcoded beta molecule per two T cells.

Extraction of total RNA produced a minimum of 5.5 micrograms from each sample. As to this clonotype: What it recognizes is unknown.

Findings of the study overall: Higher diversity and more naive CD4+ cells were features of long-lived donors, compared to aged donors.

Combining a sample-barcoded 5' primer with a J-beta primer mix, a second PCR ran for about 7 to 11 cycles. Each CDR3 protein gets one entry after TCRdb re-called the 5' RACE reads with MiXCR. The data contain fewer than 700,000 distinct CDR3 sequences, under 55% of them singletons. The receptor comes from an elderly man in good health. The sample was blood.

Here the CDR3 DNA reads TGCAGTGCTAGAGCCCAAGCGAGGCCCACCGGGGAGCTGTTTTTT. Protein: CSARAQARPTGELFF. The gene calls are TRBV20-1 and TRBJ2-2, with D unresolved. This CDR3 contains 15 residues. CDR1 is DFQATT, CDR2 SNEGSKA, per germline (reference sequence). V dropped 1 base and J dropped 4 bases, with 13 bases sitting between them.